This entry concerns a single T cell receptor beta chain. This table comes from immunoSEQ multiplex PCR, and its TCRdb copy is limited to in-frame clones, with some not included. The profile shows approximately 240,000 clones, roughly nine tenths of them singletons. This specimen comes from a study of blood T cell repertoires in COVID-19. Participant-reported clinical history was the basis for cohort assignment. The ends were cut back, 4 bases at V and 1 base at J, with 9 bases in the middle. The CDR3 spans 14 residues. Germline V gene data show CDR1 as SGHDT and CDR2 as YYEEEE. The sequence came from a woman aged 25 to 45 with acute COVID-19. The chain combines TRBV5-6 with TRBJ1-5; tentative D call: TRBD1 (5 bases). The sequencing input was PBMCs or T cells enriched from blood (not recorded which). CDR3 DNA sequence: TGTGCCAGCAGCGGAGGGGTCAGCAATCAGCCCCAGCATTTT. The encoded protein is CASSGGVSNQPQHF.